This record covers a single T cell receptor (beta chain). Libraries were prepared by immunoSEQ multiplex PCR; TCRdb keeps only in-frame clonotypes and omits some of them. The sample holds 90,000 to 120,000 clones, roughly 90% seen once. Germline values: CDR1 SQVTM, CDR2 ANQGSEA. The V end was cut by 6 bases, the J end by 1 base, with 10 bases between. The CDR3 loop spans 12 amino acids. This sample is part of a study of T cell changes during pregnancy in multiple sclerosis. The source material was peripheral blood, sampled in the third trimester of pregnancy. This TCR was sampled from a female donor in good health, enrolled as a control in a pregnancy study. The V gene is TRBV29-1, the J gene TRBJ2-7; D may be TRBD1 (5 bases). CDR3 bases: TGCAGCGTAGGGGTCAGATCCTACGAGCAGTACTTC. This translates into CSVGVRSYEQYF.